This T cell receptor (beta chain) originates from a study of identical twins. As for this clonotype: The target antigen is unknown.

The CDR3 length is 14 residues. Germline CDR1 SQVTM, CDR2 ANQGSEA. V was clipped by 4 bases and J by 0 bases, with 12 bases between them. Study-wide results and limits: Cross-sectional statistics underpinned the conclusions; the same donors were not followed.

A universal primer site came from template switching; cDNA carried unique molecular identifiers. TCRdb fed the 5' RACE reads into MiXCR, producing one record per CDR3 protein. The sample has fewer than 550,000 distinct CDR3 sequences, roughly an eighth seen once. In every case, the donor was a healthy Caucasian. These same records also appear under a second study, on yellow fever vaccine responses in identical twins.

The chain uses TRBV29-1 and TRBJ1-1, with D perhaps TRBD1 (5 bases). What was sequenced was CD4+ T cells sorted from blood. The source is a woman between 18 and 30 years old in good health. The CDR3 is CSVVRGIMNTEAFF. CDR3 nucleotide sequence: TGCAGCGTTGTAAGGGGTATCATGAACACTGAAGCTTTCTTT.